This TCR beta chain appears in the sequencing data of a study of blood T cell repertoires in COVID-19. For the study at large: PBMCs, B-cell-depleted T cells, or T cells were the source of the cDNA or gDNA that made up the material.

This study enrolled people aged roughly 18 to 90 from about two dozen US geographic areas. CDR3 length: 19 residues. Trimming stripped 4 bases from V and 1 base from J, with 25 bases between. Germline V gene data show CDR1 as MNHEY and CDR2 as SVGEGT. Libraries were prepared by immunoSEQ multiplex PCR; TCRdb keeps only in-frame clonotypes and omits some of them. The sample holds 220,000 or so clones, 85% to 90% seen once. The rearrangement joins TRBV6-2 or TRBV6-3 to TRBJ1-1, with D possibly matching TRBD1 (5 bases). The source of this sequence is a man aged 25-40 years who had been exposed to COVID-19. The source material was PBMCs or T cells enriched from blood (not recorded which). The CDR3 reads CASSLHLAGRVMKNTEAFF. The CDR3 DNA is TGTGCCAGCAGTTTACACCTCGCGGGGCGGGTAATGAAGAACACTGAAGCTTTCTTT.